This T cell receptor beta chain is from a study of shared clonotypes between healthy human individuals. Evenly divided among several immunoSEQ plates was the genomic DNA of each subset. Data came from immunoSEQ multiplex PCR; TCRdb stores just in-frame clones and leaves some out. Of 2 million to 3 million clones in the sample, around nine tenths were seen once. The CDR3 spans 15 residues. Germline V CDR1 and CDR2: LNHDA, SQIVND (reference sequence). J was trimmed by 8 bases and V by 4 bases; bases with no gene match: 5. Sequenced sample: naive CD4+ T cells sorted from blood. Subset given: CD45RA+ positively selected. The clonotype originates from a man aged 18 to 35 in good health. The rearrangement uses TRBV19 and TRBJ2-1; 13 bases map to TRBD2. CDR3 protein: CASSTGTSGVYEQFF. DNA for the CDR3: TGTGCCAGTAGTACCGGGACTAGCGGGGTCTATGAGCAGTTCTTC.